The T cell receptor beta chain under discussion was sequenced for a study of regulatory T cells in long-lasting Graves disease. This clonotype showed up many times. CDR3 size: 18 residues. Losses at the gene ends were 1 base for V and 4 bases for J; bases not matched to a gene: 12. CDR1 is MNHNS, CDR2 SASEGT, per germline. Time point indicated: newly diagnosed GD, antithyroid drugs for less than 3 months. PBMC RNA was the source of the TCR library. A peripheral blood sample, nine milliliters in volume, was drawn into EDTA tubes. Building of the TCR beta libraries involved iRepertoire HTBI primers and Arm-PCR of CDR3 regions. Using its own MiXCR run on the multiplex PCR reads, TCRdb lists one record per CDR3 protein. The data show about 530,000 distinct CDR3 sequences, around 16% seen once. This sample was shared with a second study, whose subject was T cells in Graves' hyperthyroidism and ophthalmopathy. That study reports: HTBI primers were used for first-round RT-PCR of the TCR CDR3.

The V call is TRBV6-1, the J call TRBJ2-1, with TRBD1 matching 8 bases. This sequence originates from a middle-aged woman with Graves disease. The sequencing here drew on peripheral blood mononuclear cells (PBMCs), taken at new diagnosis, from a patient treated with antithyroid drugs. CDR3 sequence: CASSEGGARDRRYNEQFF. CDR3 bases: TGTGCCAGCAGTGAAGGGGGGGCCCGGGACAGGCGTTACAATGAGCAGTTCTTC.